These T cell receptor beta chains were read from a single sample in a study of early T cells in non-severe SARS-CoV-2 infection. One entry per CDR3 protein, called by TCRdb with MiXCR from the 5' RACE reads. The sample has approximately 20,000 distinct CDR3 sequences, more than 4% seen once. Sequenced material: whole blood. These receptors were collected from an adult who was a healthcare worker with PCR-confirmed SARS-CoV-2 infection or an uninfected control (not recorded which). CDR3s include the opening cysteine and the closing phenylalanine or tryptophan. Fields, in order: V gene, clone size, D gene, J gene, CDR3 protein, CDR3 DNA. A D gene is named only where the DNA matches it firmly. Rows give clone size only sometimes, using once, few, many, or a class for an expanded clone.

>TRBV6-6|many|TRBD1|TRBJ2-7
CASSYYLTGSAYEQYF
TGTGCCAGCAGTTATTATCTGACAGGGAGTGCCTACGAGCAGTACTTC
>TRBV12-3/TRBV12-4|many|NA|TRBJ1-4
CASTEGGEKLFF
TGTGCCAGCACTGAGGGGGGAGAAAAACTGTTTTTT
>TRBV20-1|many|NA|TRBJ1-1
CSARRGRNTEAFF
TGCAGTGCTAGACGGGGGCGGAACACTGAAGCTTTCTTT
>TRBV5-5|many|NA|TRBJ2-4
CASRTKTGVGNIQYF
TGTGCCAGCAGAACTAAGACAGGAGTAGGAAACATTCAGTACTTC
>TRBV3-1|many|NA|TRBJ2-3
CASSQEGPDTQYF
TGTGCCAGCAGCCAAGAGGGGCCGGATACGCAGTATTTT
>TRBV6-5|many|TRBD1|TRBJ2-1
CASSSDRSDEQFF
TGTGCCAGCAGTTCGGACAGGTCGGATGAGCAGTTCTTC
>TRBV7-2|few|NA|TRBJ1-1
CASSLRRNTEAFF
TGTGCCAGCAGCTTAAGGAGGAACACTGAAGCTTTCTTT
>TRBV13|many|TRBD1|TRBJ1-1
CASSPRDRMNTEAFF
TGTGCCAGCAGCCCACGGGACAGGATGAACACTGAAGCTTTCTTT
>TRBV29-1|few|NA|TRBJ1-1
CSTQQGRNTEAFF
TGCAGCACCCAACAGGGTCGGAACACTGAAGCTTTCTTT
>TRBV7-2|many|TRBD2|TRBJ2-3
CASSFRGLAGGQRSDTQYF
TGTGCCAGCAGCTTTAGGGGACTAGCGGGGGGACAGCGGTCAGATACGCAGTATTTT
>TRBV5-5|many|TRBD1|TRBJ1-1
CASSLWAGQGDQAFF
TGTGCCAGCAGCTTGTGGGCTGGACAGGGAGACCAAGCTTTCTTT
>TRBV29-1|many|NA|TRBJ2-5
CSVGSHGGTQYF
TGCAGCGTTGGGAGCCATGGGGGGACCCAGTACTTC
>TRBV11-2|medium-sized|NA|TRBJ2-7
CASSRVKGSYEQYF
TGTGCCAGCAGCCGAGTGAAGGGATCCTACGAGCAGTACTTC
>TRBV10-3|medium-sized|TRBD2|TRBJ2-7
CAISDPGGSTSSYEQYF
TGTGCCATCAGTGACCCGGGGGGAAGTACGAGCTCCTACGAGCAGTACTTC
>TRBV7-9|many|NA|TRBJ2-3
CASSFLDTQYF
TGTGCCAGCAGCTTTCTTGATACGCAGTATTTT
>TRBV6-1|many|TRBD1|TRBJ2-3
CASSGGQGFTDTQYF
TGTGCCAGCAGTGGGGGACAGGGTTTCACAGATACGCAGTATTTT
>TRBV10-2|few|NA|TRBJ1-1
CASSDPHLTGNTEAFF
TGCGCCAGCAGTGACCCTCACTTAACAGGGAACACTGAAGCTTTCTTT
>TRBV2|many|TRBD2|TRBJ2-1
CASSATSGGNEQFF
TGTGCCAGCAGTGCGACTAGCGGGGGCAATGAGCAGTTCTTC
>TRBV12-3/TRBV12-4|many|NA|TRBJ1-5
CASSANYQPQHF
TGTGCCAGCAGTGCCAATTATCAGCCCCAGCATTTT
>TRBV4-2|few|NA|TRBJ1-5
CASSQMGTQNQPQHF
TGTGCCAGCAGCCAGATGGGGACTCAGAATCAGCCCCAGCATTTT
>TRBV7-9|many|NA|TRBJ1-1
CASSLAWTEMNTEAFF
TGTGCCAGCAGCTTAGCCTGGACAGAGATGAACACTGAAGCTTTCTTT
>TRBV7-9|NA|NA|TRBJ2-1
CASSSAGSYNEQFF
TGTGCCAGCAGCTCGGCGGGGTCTTACAATGAGCAGTTCTTC
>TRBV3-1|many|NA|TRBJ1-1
CASSHLIERNTEAFF
TGTGCCAGCAGCCACCTGATAGAGCGGAACACTGAAGCTTTCTTT
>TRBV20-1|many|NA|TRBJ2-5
CSARMEETQYF
TGCAGTGCTAGAATGGAGGAGACCCAGTACTTC
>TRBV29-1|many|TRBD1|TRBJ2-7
CSAWTGFTNEQYF
TGCAGCGCCTGGACAGGGTTTACGAACGAGCAGTACTTC